The clone carrying this TCR beta chain was counted a few times. Its antigen remains unknown. Being one base from a much bigger clone, this may be a read error. Other nucleotide sequences in the sample specify the same CDR3. The V gene lost 0 bases and the J gene lost 1 base, with 4 bases spanning the gap. The CDR3 runs 14 residues. Germline lookup yields CDR1 MNHEY and CDR2 SVGAGI. Assay: immunoSEQ multiplex PCR; the TCRdb copy retains only in-frame clones and omits some. The table includes over a million clones, around 78% detected once. The sample belongs to a study of shared clonotypes between healthy human individuals. Study outcomes and limitations: The sampled material consisted only of blood, and tissue repertoires are likely to differ. Sequencing depth was predicted to influence how clonotypes are shared among donors. Relative to clonotypes present in all four donors, those not shared had lower generation probabilities.

The origin of this receptor is a young man in good health. Some clones in this sample may be carry-over from other donors' samples. The sequenced sample was memory CD4+ T cells from PBMCs. Described subset: CD45RA-negative fraction. The rearrangement joins TRBV6-5 to TRBJ1-5, with D unresolved. CDR3 nucleotide sequence: TGTGCCAGCAGTTACTCGAGAAGCAATCAGCCCCAGCATTTT. It codes for CASSYSRSNQPQHF.